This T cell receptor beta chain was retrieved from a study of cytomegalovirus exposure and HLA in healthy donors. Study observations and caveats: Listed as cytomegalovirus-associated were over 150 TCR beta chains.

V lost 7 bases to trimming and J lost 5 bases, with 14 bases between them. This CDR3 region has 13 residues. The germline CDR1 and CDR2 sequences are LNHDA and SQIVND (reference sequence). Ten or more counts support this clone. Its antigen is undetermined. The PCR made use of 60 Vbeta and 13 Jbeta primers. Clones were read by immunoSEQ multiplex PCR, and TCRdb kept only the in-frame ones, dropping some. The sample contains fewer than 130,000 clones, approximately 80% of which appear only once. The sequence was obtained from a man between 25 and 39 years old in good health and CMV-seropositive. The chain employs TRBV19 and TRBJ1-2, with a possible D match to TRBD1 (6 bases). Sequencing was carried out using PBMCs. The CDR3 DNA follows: TGTGCCAGTAAATTCTCAGGGGATTATGGCTACACCTTC. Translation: CASKFSGDYGYTF.